This T cell receptor (beta chain) appears in the sequencing data of a study of cytomegalovirus exposure and HLA in healthy donors. The study, taken as a whole, reports: Under in vitro conditions, a few CMV-associated chains were confirmed as specific for CMV antigens. Sequencing artifact likely explains a cluster of highly shared sequence variants.

Comment on this clone: Its specificity is not known.

The PCR ran on 60 Vbeta and 13 Jbeta primers. The table came from immunoSEQ multiplex PCR; TCRdb's copy has only in-frame clones and leaves some out. The sample holds about 160,000 clones, about 86% seen once. J was trimmed by 5 bases and V by 0 bases; bases with no gene match: 3. The germline gives CDR1 SGHTS, CDR2 YDEGEE. This CDR3 has 14 amino acids. The receptor comes from a young woman in good health and CMV-seronegative. V gene TRBV5-8 combines with J gene TRBJ2-7; 9 nucleotides match TRBD1. Specimen: PBMCs. In nucleotides, the CDR3 is TGTGCCAGCAGCTTGGGACAGGGGGGGGACGAGCAGTACTTC. This gives the protein CASSLGQGGDEQYF.